The clone carrying this TCR beta chain was seen only a few times. Its antigen is unidentified. This CDR3 contains 15 residues. Germline V CDR1 and CDR2: KGHDR, SFDVKD. The V and J ends lost 2 bases and 3 bases respectively, with 10 bases between them. The data were taken from a study of CD8 T cells in ankylosing spondylitis. The study's findings and limits: There was a TCR beta motif, made of several highly homologous variants, that appeared characteristic of ankylosing spondylitis blood. According to the report, clones linked to the disease were significantly enriched in matched synovial fluid samples taken from ankylosing spondylitis patients. Disease-linked clones, CD8+, were relatively rare in peripheral blood. A subset of motif variants has previously been described in the synovial fluid and blood of reactive arthritis.

In making TCR beta libraries, quantitative 5'-RACE with molecular barcodes was used. TCRdb ran MiXCR on the 5' RACE reads and lists one entry per CDR3 protein. The sample has roughly 370,000 distinct CDR3 sequences; about a fifth are singletons. This rearrangement joins TRBV24-1 to TRBJ2-1; D possibly corresponds to TRBD1 (6 bases). This sequence originates from a male donor with ankylosing spondylitis. Sequencing was done on a sample of blood, either unsorted or a sorted T cell fraction (not recorded which). The CDR3 coding sequence is TGTGCCACCAGTGATTCGACAGGTTACTACAATGAGCAGTTCTTC. This codes for CATSDSTGYYNEQFF.